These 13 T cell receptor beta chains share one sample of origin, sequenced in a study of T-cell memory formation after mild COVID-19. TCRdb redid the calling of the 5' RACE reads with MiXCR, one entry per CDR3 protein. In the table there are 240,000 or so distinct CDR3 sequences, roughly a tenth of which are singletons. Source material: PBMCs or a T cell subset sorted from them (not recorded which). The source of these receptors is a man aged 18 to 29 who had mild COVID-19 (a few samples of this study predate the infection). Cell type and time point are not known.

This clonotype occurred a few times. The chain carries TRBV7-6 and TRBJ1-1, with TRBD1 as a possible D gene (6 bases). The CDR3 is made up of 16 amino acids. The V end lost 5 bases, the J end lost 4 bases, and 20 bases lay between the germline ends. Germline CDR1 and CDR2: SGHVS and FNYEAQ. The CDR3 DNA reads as TGTGCCAGCAGCCTCGTACAGGGACCGACGGTCACTGAAGCTTTCTTT. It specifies CASSLVQGPTVTEAFF.

The CDR3 coding sequence is TGTGCCAGCAGCGTCGGCAGGATGAACACTGAAGCTTTCTTT. It codes for CASSVGRMNTEAFF. The V gene is TRBV9, the J gene TRBJ1-1; no clear D. This CDR3 is 14 amino acids long. Germline CDR1 reads SGDLS; CDR2 reads YYNGEE. V shed 2 bases and J shed 0 bases, with 8 bases lying between them.

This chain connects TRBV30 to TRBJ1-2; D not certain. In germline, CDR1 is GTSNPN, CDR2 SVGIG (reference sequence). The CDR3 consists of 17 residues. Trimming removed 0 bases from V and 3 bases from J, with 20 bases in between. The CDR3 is CAWSVPPFGILDYGYTF. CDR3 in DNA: TGTGCCTGGAGTGTACCCCCTTTTGGGATCTTGGACTATGGCTACACCTTC.

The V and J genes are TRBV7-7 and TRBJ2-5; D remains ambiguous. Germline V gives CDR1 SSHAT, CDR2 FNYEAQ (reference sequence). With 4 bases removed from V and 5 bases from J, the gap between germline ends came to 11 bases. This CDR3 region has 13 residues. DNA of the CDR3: TGTGCCAGCAGCTCTCAGAGTGTGGAGACCCAGTACTTC. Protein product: CASSSQSVETQYF.

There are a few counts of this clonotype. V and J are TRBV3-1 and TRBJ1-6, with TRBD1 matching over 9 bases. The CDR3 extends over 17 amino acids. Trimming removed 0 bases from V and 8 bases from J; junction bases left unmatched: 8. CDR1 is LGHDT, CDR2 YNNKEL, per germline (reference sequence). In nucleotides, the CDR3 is TGTGCCAGCAGCCAAGATGGACGTTGGACAGGGGATTCACCCCTCCACTTT. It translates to CASSQDGRWTGDSPLHF.

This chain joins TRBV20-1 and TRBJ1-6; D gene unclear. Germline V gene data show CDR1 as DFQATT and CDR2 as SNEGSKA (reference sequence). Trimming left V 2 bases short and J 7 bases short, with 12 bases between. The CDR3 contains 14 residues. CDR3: CSARSLRENSPLHF. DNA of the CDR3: TGCAGTGCTAGATCGTTGCGGGAAAATTCACCCCTCCACTTT.

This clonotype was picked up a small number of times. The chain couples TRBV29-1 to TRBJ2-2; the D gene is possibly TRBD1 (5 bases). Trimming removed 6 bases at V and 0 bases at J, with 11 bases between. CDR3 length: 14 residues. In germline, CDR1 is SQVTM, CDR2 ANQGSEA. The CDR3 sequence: CSVDRLPNTGELFF. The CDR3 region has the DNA TGCAGCGTCGACAGATTACCGAACACCGGGGAGCTGTTTTTT.

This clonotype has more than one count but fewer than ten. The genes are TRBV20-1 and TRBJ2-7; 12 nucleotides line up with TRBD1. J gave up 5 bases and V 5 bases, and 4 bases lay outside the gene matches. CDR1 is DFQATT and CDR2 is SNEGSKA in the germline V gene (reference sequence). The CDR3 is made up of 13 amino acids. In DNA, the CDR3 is TGCAGTGCTGGGACAGGGGGCAAAAACGAGCAGTACTTC. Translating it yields CSAGTGGKNEQYF.

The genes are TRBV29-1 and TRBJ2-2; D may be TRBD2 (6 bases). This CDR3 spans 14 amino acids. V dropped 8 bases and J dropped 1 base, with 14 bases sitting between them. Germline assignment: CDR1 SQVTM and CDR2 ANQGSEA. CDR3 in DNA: TGCAGCATCCGGGGGTCTCTGAACACCGGGGAGCTGTTTTTT. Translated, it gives CSIRGSLNTGELFF.

The CDR3 is CATTLGLGGYGYTF. The CDR3 coding sequence is TGTGCCACCACCCTAGGGCTGGGCGGCTATGGCTACACCTTC. The J gene is TRBJ1-2, the V gene TRBV19; D is ambiguous. The germline V gene encodes CDR1 LNHDA and CDR2 SQIVND (reference sequence). The CDR3 totals 14 residues. Trimming cost V 10 bases and J 4 bases, with 19 bases left between them.

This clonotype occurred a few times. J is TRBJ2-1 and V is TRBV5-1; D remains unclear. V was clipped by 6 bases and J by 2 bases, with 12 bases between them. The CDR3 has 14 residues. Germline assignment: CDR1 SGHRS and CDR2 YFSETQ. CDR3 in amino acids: CASTPGSPYNEQFF. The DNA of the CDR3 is TGCGCCAGCACCCCCGGGTCCCCCTACAATGAGCAGTTCTTC.

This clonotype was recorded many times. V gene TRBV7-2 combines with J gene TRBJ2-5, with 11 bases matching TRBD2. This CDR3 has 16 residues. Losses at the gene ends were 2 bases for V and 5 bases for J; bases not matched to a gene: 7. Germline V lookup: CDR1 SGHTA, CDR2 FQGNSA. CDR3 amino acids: CASSLFLAGGGETQYF. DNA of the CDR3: TGTGCCAGCAGCTTATTCCTAGCGGGGGGCGGGGAGACCCAGTACTTC.

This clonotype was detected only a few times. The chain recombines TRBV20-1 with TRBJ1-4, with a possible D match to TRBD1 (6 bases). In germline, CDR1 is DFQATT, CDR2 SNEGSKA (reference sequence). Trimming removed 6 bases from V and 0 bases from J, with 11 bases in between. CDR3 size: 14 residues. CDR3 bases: TGCAGTGCACGAGGGGGTTCAACTAATGAAAAACTGTTTTTT. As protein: CSARGGSTNEKLFF.